This T cell receptor beta chain was sequenced during a study of technical replicates of blood from a handful of donors. Sequenced by immunoSEQ multiplex PCR; TCRdb stores in-frame clones only, minus some. The data show around 89,000 clones, with 94% seen just once and 0.2% to 0.25% held by the top ten. The sample holds one count of this clone. The V gene lost 5 bases and the J gene lost 4 bases, with 12 bases spanning the gap. The CDR3 spans 15 residues. Germline V gene data show CDR1 as MGHRA and CDR2 as YSYEKL. The rearrangement links TRBV4-1 to TRBJ1-6; D might be TRBD1 (6 bases). Input material: T cells isolated from PBMCs. The receptor's source is a human donor in good health. The CDR3 nucleotides are TGCGCCAGCAGCGGGGGCCTATGGTATAATTCACCCCTCCACTTT. It encodes CASSGGLWYNSPLHF.